The T cell receptor (beta chain) described here comes from a study of blood T cell repertoires in COVID-19. Background on the study: Donors in the United States, Italy and Spain gave samples during acute or convalescent COVID-19.

Before they entered the study, exposed participants had met a COVID-19 case within 2 weeks. With 6 bases removed from V and 8 bases from J, the gap between germline ends came to 19 bases. The CDR3 covers 15 residues. The V gene's germline CDR1 is LNHDA and CDR2 SQIVND (reference sequence). Assay used: immunoSEQ multiplex PCR; TCRdb lists only in-frame clones, some missing. The sample has around 270,000 clones, 88% seen once; the top ten hold 3% to 3.5%. Sample: PBMCs or T cells enriched from blood (not recorded which). The chain carries TRBV19 and TRBJ1-4; weak D call: TRBD1 (5 bases). This TCR was recovered from a woman between 40 and 55 years old who had been exposed to COVID-19. CDR3 nucleotide sequence: TGTGCCAGTAGAATTCAGGGCGCCCTTCGGGAAAAACTGTTTTTT. Its translation is CASRIQGALREKLFF. The full variable domain, completed using reference TRBV19 and TRBJ1-4, is DGGITQSPKYLFRKEGQNVTLSCEQNLNHDAMYWYRQDPGQGLRLIYYSQIVNDFQKGDIAEGYSVSREKKESFPLTVTSAQKNPTAFYLCASRIQGALREKLFFGSGTQLSVL.